What follows are 17 T cell receptor beta chains derived from one specimen sequenced in a study of blood T cell repertoires in COVID-19. Sequenced by immunoSEQ multiplex PCR; TCRdb stores in-frame clones only, minus some. The sample has 150,000 to 200,000 clones; roughly four fifths are singletons. The sample taken for sequencing was peripheral blood. The receptors derive from a man aged 65 to 79 who had recovered from COVID-19.

The V and J genes are TRBV19 and TRBJ2-4, with 7 bases fitting TRBD1. The CDR3 has 14 residues. The V gene end was trimmed by 5 bases and the J gene end by 5 bases; junction bases not matched to a gene: 6. Per germline, CDR1 LNHDA and CDR2 SQIVND (reference sequence). The CDR3 DNA reads TGTGCCAGTAGTTCAGACAGGGCCCAAAACATTCAGTACTTC. It translates to CASSSDRAQNIQYF.

The rearrangement uses TRBV6-1 and TRBJ1-2, with a tentative D call TRBD1 (5 bases). The germline gives CDR1 MNHNS, CDR2 SASEGT. Trimming removed 2 bases at V and 7 bases at J, with 17 bases between. The CDR3 is made up of 15 amino acids. CDR3: CASSEMAGNAIGYTF. CDR3 nucleotides: TGTGCCAGCAGTGAAATGGCAGGGAATGCAATTGGCTACACCTTC.

DNA for the CDR3: TGTGCCAGCAGCGCCCGGGAAAGAGACACTGAAGCTTTCTTT. It is translated as CASSARERDTEAFF. V gene TRBV7-9 combines with J gene TRBJ1-1; D not certain. Looked up from germline, CDR1 is SEHNR and CDR2 is FQNEAQ (reference sequence). The CDR3 is 14 residues long. V dropped 5 bases and J dropped 3 bases, with 13 bases sitting between them.

V usage is TRBV9 and J usage is TRBJ2-7; 10 bases line up with TRBD2. The germline CDR1 and CDR2 sequences are SGDLS and YYNGEE. J gave up 7 bases and V 3 bases, and 10 bases lay outside the gene matches. The CDR3 spans 15 residues. The CDR3, as DNA: TGTGCCAGCAGCGAGGGGCTAGCGGGAGATGGTGAGCAGTACTTC. Translating it yields CASSEGLAGDGEQYF. Full variable domain (missing parts from reference TRBV9 and TRBJ2-7): DSGVTQTPKHLITATGQRVTLRCSPRSGDLSVYWYQQSLDQGLQFLIQYYNGEERAKGNILERFSAQQFPDLHSELNLSSLELGDSALYFCASSEGLAGDGEQYFGPGTRLTVT.

The chain uses TRBV29-1 and TRBJ2-5, with a possible D match to TRBD1 (6 bases). CDR1 SQVTM and CDR2 ANQGSEA come from the germline V gene. Between the trimmed V and J ends, which lost 3 bases and 6 bases, there was a span of 11 bases. CDR3 length: 12 amino acids. CDR3 in amino acids: CSVDAGEKTQYF. For the CDR3, the DNA is TGCAGCGTTGATGCAGGGGAAAAGACCCAGTACTTC.

The chain carries TRBV29-1 and TRBJ2-1; 11 nucleotides match TRBD2. This CDR3 spans 17 amino acids. The germline V gene encodes CDR1 SQVTM and CDR2 ANQGSEA. V lost 7 bases and J lost 2; bases outside the gene matches: 13. The CDR3 sequence is CSAGSLAGGPAYNEQFF. CDR3 bases: TGCAGCGCCGGCTCCCTAGCGGGAGGCCCAGCCTACAATGAGCAGTTCTTC.

The rearrangement links TRBV6-1 to TRBJ2-5; 10 bases align to TRBD2. The CDR3 extends over 15 amino acids. Germline CDR1 MNHNS, CDR2 SASEGT. V shed 1 base and J 5 bases; nucleotides not matched to a gene: 4. The CDR3 coding sequence is TGTGCCAGCAGTGAAGGGCTAGCGGGAGCGGAGACCCAGTACTTC. Its protein product is CASSEGLAGAETQYF.

Here the CDR3 DNA reads TGTGCCAGCCCCCTACTCGTCGACAGCGCCGATAATTCACCCCTCCACTTT. Translation gives CASPLLVDSADNSPLHF. V is TRBV5-4 and J is TRBJ1-6; TRBD1 might be the D (5 bases). Trimming took off 7 bases at V and 5 bases at J, with 22 bases between the two ends. This CDR3 spans 17 amino acids. Germline lookup yields CDR1 SGHNT and CDR2 YYREEE (reference sequence).

V and J are TRBV4-3 and TRBJ1-6, with D hard to call. The CDR3 covers 15 residues. The V end was cut by 5 bases, the J end by 5 bases, with 13 bases between. Germline V CDR1 and CDR2: LGHNA, YSLEER. The CDR3 bases are TGCGCCAGCAGCATCCGACGGGTAGATAATTCACCCCTCCACTTT. It codes for CASSIRRVDNSPLHF.

V is TRBV7-9 and J is TRBJ1-2, with D perhaps matching TRBD1 (5 bases). The CDR3 extends over 11 amino acids. Germline CDR1 SEHNR, CDR2 FQNEAQ (reference sequence). Trimming removed 5 bases at V and 13 bases at J, with 14 bases between. The CDR3 region is CASSPRDFGTF. The CDR3 DNA reads TGTGCCAGCAGCCCCCGGGACTTTGGCACCTTC. Full variable domain (outside the CDR3, taken from reference TRBV7-9 and TRBJ1-2): DTGVSQNPRHKITKRGQNVTFRCDPISEHNRLYWYRQTLGQGPEFLTYFQNEAQLEKSRLLSDRFSAERPKGSFSTLEIQRTEQGDSAMYLCASSPRDFGTFGSGTRLTVV.

This clone was seen more than once but under ten times. The rearrangement links TRBV29-1 to TRBJ2-1; weak D call: TRBD2 (6 bases). Trimming cost V 7 bases and J 7 bases, with 20 bases left between them. CDR3 length: 14 residues. Germline CDR1 and CDR2: SQVTM and ANQGSEA. The CDR3 region is CSAGGGDTRNEQFF. CDR3 bases: TGCAGCGCCGGGGGAGGAGATACCAGAAATGAGCAGTTCTTC.

The CDR3 coding sequence is TGTGCCAGCAGCTTGACTAGCGGCAAAAACATTCAGTACTTC. Encoded protein: CASSLTSGKNIQYF. This rearrangement joins TRBV5-5 to TRBJ2-4; 8 bases line up with TRBD2. The length of the CDR3 is 14 residues. The trim removed 1 base at V and 3 bases at J, leaving 0 bases unmatched. CDR1 and CDR2 (germline): SGHKS, YYEKEE (reference sequence). Together with reference TRBV5-5 and TRBJ2-4, the CDR3 gives the full variable domain: DAGVTQSPTHLIKTRGQQVTLRCSPISGHKSVSWYQQVLGQGPQFIFQYYEKEERGRGNFPDRFSARQFPNYSSELNVNALLLGDSALYLCASSLTSGKNIQYFGAGTRLSVL.

To note about this clone: This clone may be a read error of a much larger clone one base away. The sample has other DNA sequences that encode this CDR3 too. V gene TRBV6-1 combines with J gene TRBJ2-3, with 12 positions matching TRBD2. The CDR3 loop spans 15 amino acids. The germline V gene encodes CDR1 MNHNS and CDR2 SASEGT. J lost 4 bases, V lost 2 bases, and 1 base had no gene match. This CDR3 reads CASSELAGGPDTQYF. In nucleotides, the CDR3 is TGTGCCAGCAGTGAACTAGCGGGAGGGCCAGATACGCAGTATTTT.

V usage is TRBV29-1 and J usage is TRBJ2-7; 8 positions agree with TRBD2. This CDR3 is built from 14 residues. Per the germline V gene, CDR1 is SQVTM and CDR2 is ANQGSEA. The V segment lost 3 bases and the J segment 0 bases; nucleotides outside the gene matches: 4. In DNA, the CDR3 is TGCAGCGTTGATCCCAGCGGGGGCTCCTACGAGCAGTACTTC. It encodes CSVDPSGGSYEQYF.

This clone was seen just once. V is TRBV7-2 and J is TRBJ2-3; D might be TRBD2 (5 bases). CDR3 length: 14 amino acids. Between the trimmed V and J ends, which lost 5 bases and 2 bases, there was a span of 11 bases. CDR1 and CDR2 (germline): SGHTA, FQGNSA. The CDR3 loop is CASSRTGYTDTQYF. The CDR3 DNA is TGTGCCAGCAGCCGGACTGGCTACACAGATACGCAGTATTTT.

J is TRBJ1-4 and V is TRBV5-4, with 9 positions matching TRBD1. The CDR3 has 16 residues. Per germline, CDR1 SGHNT and CDR2 YYREEE (reference sequence). Trimming took 3 bases from V and 8 from J; bases not matched to a gene: 11. DNA of the CDR3: TGTGCCAGCAGCTGGAGGGGGACAGGGACGTCGGAAAAACTGTTTTTT. Translating gives CASSWRGTGTSEKLFF.

The V and J genes are TRBV29-1 and TRBJ2-7; 8 bases fit TRBD1. Germline lookup yields CDR1 SQVTM and CDR2 ANQGSEA. The trim removed 4 bases at V and 4 bases at J, leaving 6 bases unmatched. The CDR3 totals 13 residues. The CDR3 here is CSVGQGKVYEQYF. CDR3 DNA: TGCAGCGTTGGACAGGGGAAGGTTTACGAGCAGTACTTC.